These 3 T cell receptor beta chains originate from one sample sequenced in a study of memory CD4+ T cells and cytomegalovirus serostatus. Libraries were prepared by immunoSEQ multiplex PCR; TCRdb keeps only in-frame clonotypes and omits some of them. The sample carries 40,000 to 55,000 clones, over 60% recorded once. Single viable CD3+CD4+CD8-CD45RO+ cells were sorted as the memory CD4+ T cells. Input material: memory CD4+ T cells from blood. The receptors derive from an adult in good health and CMV-seronegative.

The chain has TRBV10-3 and TRBJ2-7; a weak D match, TRBD2 (5 bases). The CDR3 length is 13 residues. Trimming took 6 bases from V and 5 from J, leaving 14 bases between them. Germline assignment: CDR1 ENHRY and CDR2 SYGVKD. The DNA of the CDR3 is TGTGCCATCAGCACCGGCCGAGGGCACGAGCAGTACTTC. Translated, it gives CAISTGRGHEQYF.

The chain joins TRBV7-9 to TRBJ2-7, with 13 positions matching TRBD2. J gave up 4 bases and V 5 bases, and 8 bases lay outside the gene matches. The CDR3 sequence is 16 residues long. Per germline, CDR1 SEHNR and CDR2 FQNEAQ (reference sequence). The CDR3 is CASSPTSGGAQYEQYF. The DNA for the CDR3 is TGTGCCAGCAGCCCCACTAGCGGGGGGGCCCAGTACGAGCAGTACTTC.

The rearrangement uses TRBV2 and TRBJ2-3; no firm D call. CDR1 and CDR2 from the germline V gene are SNHLY and FYNNEI. Between the trimmed V and J ends, which lost 7 bases and 0 bases, there was a span of 14 bases. The CDR3 is 15 amino acids. The DNA for the CDR3 is TGTGCCAGCACCGAGGAGCACCAAAGCACAGATACGCAGTATTTT. Translation gives CASTEEHQSTDTQYF. The full variable domain, in which reference TRBV2 and TRBJ2-3 provide the parts outside the CDR3, is EPEVTQTPSHQVTQMGQEVILRCVPISNHLYFYWYRQILGQKVEFLVSFYNNEISEKSEIFDDQFSVERPDGSNFTLKIRSTKLEDSAMYFCASTEEHQSTDTQYFGPGTRLTVL.